This T cell receptor (beta chain) was identified in a study of blood T cell repertoires in COVID-19. Authors' methods: By means of reference gene primer amplification, nucleated cell counts were estimated. Generated by immunoSEQ multiplex PCR, the TCRdb table keeps only in-frame clones and is missing some. The D gene and trimming were derived from the DNA, and the V and J assignments and clone size from that table. The sample consists of about 80,000 clones, about four fifths of them appearing once. This CDR3 contains 13 residues. V lost 2 bases and J 10 bases, leaving 14 bases between the germline ends.

The sequence derives from a human donor in a cohort sampled during active COVID-19. The chain is built from TRBV12-3 or TRBV12-4 and TRBJ1-1; D is possibly TRBD1 (5 bases). The sample consisted of peripheral blood. Here the CDR3 reads CASSLNRLGGAFF. CDR3 nucleotides: TGTGCCAGCAGTTTAAATCGTCTCGGGGGAGCTTTCTTT.